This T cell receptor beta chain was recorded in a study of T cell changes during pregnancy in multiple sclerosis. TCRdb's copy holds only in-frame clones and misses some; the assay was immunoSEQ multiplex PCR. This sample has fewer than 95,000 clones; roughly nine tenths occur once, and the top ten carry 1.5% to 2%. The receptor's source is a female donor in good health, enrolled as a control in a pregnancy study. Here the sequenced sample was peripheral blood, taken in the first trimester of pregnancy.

The DNA of the CDR3 is TGTGCCAGCAGTCTCCGGACAGGGGCTCAGCCCCAGCATTTT. Amino acids: CASSLRTGAQPQHF. This sequence joins TRBV27 and TRBJ1-5, with 9 bases aligning to TRBD1. The junction had 5 bases not matched to a gene; V was cut back by 5 bases and J by 6 bases. CDR1 is MNHEY and CDR2 is SMNVEV in the germline V gene (reference sequence). CDR3 size: 14 residues.